This T cell receptor beta chain was captured by sequencing in a study of T cells after somatic rescue of genetic block. Sequencing used immunoSEQ multiplex PCR; TCRdb keeps in-frame clones, though not all of them. Here the sample spans 14,000 to 15,000 clones, over 70% being singletons. The receptor was derived from a boy aged 5 to 17. Material: peripheral blood mononuclear cells (PBMCs).

CDR3 sequence (DNA): TGTGCCACCGGGTGGTTGGAGGCTGATGGCTACACCTTC. Amino acids: CATGWLEADGYTF. The chain recombines TRBV5-7 with TRBJ1-2; the D is unclear. TRBV5-7 has ORF status, its function being uncertain. The CDR3 totals 13 residues. With 9 bases removed from V and 6 bases from J, the gap between germline ends came to 18 bases.